This record looks at one TCR beta chain sequence and its context. No antigen is known for it. Measured with immunoSEQ multiplex PCR; TCRdb has only the in-frame clones, and not every one. The sample shows thousands of clones, around 74% of them seen only once. Samples were taken several times over chemoradiotherapy. This CDR3 region has 15 residues. After removal of 6 bases from V and 6 bases from J, the junction contained 11 bases not matched to a gene. Germline lookup yields CDR1 LNHDA and CDR2 SQIVND (reference sequence). The data belong to a study of chemoradiotherapy in HPV16-positive cancers. The overall study: Functional T-cell assays on a couple of HPV16-positive patients' cells defined candidate HPV-specific clones and common TCR motifs. Notes on the study in general: Candidate HPV-specific clones and E7-related TCR motifs grew in tumor during treatment.

V gene TRBV19 combines with J gene TRBJ1-5, with TRBD1 identical over 7 bases. The TCR sequence derives from a human donor with HPV-associated anogenital cancer. This sample was gathered from a patient who underwent chemoradiotherapy. CDR3: CASRETRDSIQPQHF. DNA for the CDR3: TGTGCCAGTAGAGAGACCCGGGACAGTATTCAGCCCCAGCATTTT.